This entry lists 6 T cell receptor beta chains sequenced from one sample in a study of cytotoxic CD8 clonotypes in ibrutinib-treated CLL. TCRdb's copy holds only in-frame clones and misses some; the assay was immunoSEQ multiplex PCR. Of approximately 80,000 clones listed, around 83% were seen once; the top ten hold over 5%. Sequencing was performed on PBMCs, taken before ibrutinib treatment. Receptor source: a human donor with chronic lymphocytic leukemia.

The V call is TRBV6-1, the J call TRBJ2-7, with D maybe TRBD2 (5 bases). Germline values: CDR1 MNHNS, CDR2 SASEGT. Trimming pared 3 bases from V and 0 bases from J, leaving 15 bases between. The CDR3 is made up of 16 amino acids. CDR3 residues: CASSDWAGPFSYEQYF. The CDR3 bases are TGTGCCAGCAGTGATTGGGCGGGTCCTTTCTCCTACGAGCAGTACTTC.

The chain joins TRBV13 to TRBJ2-7, with D perhaps TRBD1 or TRBD2 (5 bases each). Germline CDR1 is PRHDT and CDR2 is FYEKMQ (reference sequence). V lost 2 bases, J lost 6 bases, and 11 bases lay in between. The CDR3 is made up of 13 amino acids. DNA of the CDR3: TGTGCCAGCAGCTTACGAGGGGTGACCGAGCAGTACTTC. It specifies CASSLRGVTEQYF. Complete variable domain (other parts from reference TRBV13 and TRBJ2-7): AAGVIQSPRHLIKEKRETATLKCYPIPRHDTVYWYQQGPGQDPQFLISFYEKMQSDKGSIPDRFSAQQFSDYHSELNMSSLELGDSALYFCASSLRGVTEQYFGPGTRLTVT.

This sequence joins TRBV28 and TRBJ2-1; 9 bases fit TRBD2. Trimming removed 4 bases from V and 7 bases from J; junction bases left unmatched: 8. Germline values: CDR1 MDHEN, CDR2 SYDVKM. This CDR3 has 15 residues. The CDR3 DNA reads as TGTGCCAGCAGTTCTACGGGACTAGCTGTGAATGAGCAGTTCTTC. Translated, it gives CASSSTGLAVNEQFF.

The chain recombines TRBV30 with TRBJ2-7, with 11 bases matching TRBD2. The trim removed 0 bases at V and 7 bases at J, leaving 2 bases unmatched. This CDR3 contains 13 residues. The V gene's germline CDR1 is GTSNPN and CDR2 SVGIG (reference sequence). The CDR3 DNA is TGTGCCTGGAGTGTACGACTAGCGGGGGAGCAGTACTTC. Its translation: CAWSVRLAGEQYF.

The genes are TRBV4-3 and TRBJ2-2, with 8 bases fitting TRBD2. The trim removed 1 base at V and 5 bases at J, leaving 6 bases unmatched. Per germline, CDR1 LGHNA and CDR2 YSLEER. The CDR3 contains 16 residues. The CDR3 loop reads CASSQVSGGPTGELFF. Here the CDR3 DNA reads TGCGCCAGCAGCCAAGTGTCGGGAGGGCCGACCGGGGAGCTGTTTTTT.

This clone was detected once. The chain combines TRBV4-1 with TRBJ1-5; D gene ambiguous. The germline V gene has CDR1 MGHRA and CDR2 YSYEKL. This CDR3 contains 15 residues. V lost 6 bases to trimming and J lost 0 bases, with 12 bases between them. CDR3 DNA sequence: TGCGCCAGCAGTCGCACCGATCCTAGCAATCAGCCCCAGCATTTT. Translating gives CASSRTDPSNQPQHF.